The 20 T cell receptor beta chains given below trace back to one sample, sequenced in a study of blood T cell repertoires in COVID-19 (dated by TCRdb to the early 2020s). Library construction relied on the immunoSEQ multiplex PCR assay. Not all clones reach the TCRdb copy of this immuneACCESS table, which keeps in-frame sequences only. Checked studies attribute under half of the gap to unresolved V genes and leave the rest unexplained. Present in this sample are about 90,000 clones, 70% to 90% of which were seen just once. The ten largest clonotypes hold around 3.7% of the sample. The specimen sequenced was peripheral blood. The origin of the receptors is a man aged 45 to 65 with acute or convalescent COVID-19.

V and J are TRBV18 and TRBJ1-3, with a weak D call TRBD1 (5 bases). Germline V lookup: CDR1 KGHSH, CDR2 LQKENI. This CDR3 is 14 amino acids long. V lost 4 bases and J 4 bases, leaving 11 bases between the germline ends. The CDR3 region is CASSLDSTGNTIYF. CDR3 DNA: TGTGCCAGCTCACTCGACAGTACCGGAAACACCATATATTTT.

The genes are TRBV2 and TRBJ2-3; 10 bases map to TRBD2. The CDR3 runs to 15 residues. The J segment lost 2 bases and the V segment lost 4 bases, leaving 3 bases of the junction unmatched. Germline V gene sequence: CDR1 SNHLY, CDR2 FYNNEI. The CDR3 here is CASSALAGITDTQYF. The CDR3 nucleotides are TGTGCCAGCAGTGCACTAGCGGGAATCACAGATACGCAGTATTTT.

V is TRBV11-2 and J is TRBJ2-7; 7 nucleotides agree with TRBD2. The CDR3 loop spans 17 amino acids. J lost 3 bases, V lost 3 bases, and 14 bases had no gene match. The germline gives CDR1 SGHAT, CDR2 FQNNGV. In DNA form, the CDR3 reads TGTGCCAGCAGCTTCTCTCCGGGAGGACTAGTCAACTACGAGCAGTACTTC. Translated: CASSFSPGGLVNYEQYF. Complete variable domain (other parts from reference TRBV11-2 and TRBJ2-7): EAGVAQSPRYKIIEKRQSVAFWCNPISGHATLYWYQQILGQGPKLLIQFQNNGVVDDSQLPKDRFSAERLKGVDSTLKIQPAKLEDSAVYLCASSFSPGGLVNYEQYFGPGTRLTVT.

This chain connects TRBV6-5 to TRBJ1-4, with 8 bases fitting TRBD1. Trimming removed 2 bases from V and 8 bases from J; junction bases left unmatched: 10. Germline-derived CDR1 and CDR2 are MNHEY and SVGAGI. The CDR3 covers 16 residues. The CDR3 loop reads CASSYARTGLWEKLFF. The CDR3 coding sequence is TGTGCCAGCAGTTACGCACGGACAGGGCTTTGGGAAAAACTGTTTTTT.

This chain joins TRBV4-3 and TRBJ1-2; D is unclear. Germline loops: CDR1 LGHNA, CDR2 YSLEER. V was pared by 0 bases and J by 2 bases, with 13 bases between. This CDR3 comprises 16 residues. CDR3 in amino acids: CASSQDLLAGNYGYTF. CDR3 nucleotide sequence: TGCGCCAGCAGCCAAGATTTATTAGCGGGGAACTATGGCTACACCTTC.

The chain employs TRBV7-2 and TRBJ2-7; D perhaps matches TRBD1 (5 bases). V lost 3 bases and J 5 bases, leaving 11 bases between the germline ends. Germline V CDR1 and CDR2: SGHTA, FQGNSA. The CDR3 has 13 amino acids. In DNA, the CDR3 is TGTGCCAGCAGCTTCCAGGACACACACGAGCAGTACTTC. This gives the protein CASSFQDTHEQYF.

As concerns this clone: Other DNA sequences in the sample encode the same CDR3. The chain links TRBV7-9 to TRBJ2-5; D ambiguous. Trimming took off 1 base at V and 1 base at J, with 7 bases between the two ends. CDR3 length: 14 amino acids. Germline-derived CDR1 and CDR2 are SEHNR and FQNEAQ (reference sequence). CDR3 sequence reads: CASSLVGAQETQYF. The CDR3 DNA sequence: TGTGCCAGCAGCTTAGTTGGAGCCCAAGAGACCCAGTACTTC.

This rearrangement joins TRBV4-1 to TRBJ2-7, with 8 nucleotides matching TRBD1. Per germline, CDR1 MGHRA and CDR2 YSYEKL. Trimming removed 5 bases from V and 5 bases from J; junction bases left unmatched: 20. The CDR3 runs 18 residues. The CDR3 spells CASSIRFGQGTVGDEQYF. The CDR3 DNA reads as TGCGCCAGCAGCATCCGGTTCGGACAGGGTACGGTCGGAGACGAGCAGTACTTC.

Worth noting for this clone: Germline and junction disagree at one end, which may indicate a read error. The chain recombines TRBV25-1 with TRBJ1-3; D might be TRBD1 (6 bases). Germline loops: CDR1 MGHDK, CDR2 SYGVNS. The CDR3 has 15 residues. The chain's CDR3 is CASSRAGDTGNTIYF. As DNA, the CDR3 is TGTGCCAGCAGTAGGGCAGGGGATACTGGAAACACCATTTATTTT. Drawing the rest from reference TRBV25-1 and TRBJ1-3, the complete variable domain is EADIYQTPRYLVIGTGKKITLECSQTMGHDKMYWYQQDPGMELHLIHYSYGVNSTEKGDLSSESTVSRIRTEHFPLTLESARPSHTSQYLCASSRAGDTGNTIYFGEGSWLTVV.

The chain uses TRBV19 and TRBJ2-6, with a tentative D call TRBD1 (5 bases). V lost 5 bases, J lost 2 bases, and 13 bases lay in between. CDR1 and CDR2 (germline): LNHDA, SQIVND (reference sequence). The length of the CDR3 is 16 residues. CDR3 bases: TGTGCCAGTAGTCCCTGGACACCAGCTGGGGCCAACGTCCTGACTTTC. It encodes CASSPWTPAGANVLTF. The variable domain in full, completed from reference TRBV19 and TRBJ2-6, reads DGGITQSPKYLFRKEGQNVTLSCEQNLNHDAMYWYRQDPGQGLRLIYYSQIVNDFQKGDIAEGYSVSREKKESFPLTVTSAQKNPTAFYLCASSPWTPAGANVLTFGAGSRLTVL.

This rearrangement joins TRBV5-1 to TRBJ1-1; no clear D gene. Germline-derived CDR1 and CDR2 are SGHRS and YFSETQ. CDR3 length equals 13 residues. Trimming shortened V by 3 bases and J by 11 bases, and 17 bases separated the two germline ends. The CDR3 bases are TGCGCCAGCAGCTCTTCTGGGCAGCCTCAGGCTTTCTTT. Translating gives CASSSSGQPQAFF.

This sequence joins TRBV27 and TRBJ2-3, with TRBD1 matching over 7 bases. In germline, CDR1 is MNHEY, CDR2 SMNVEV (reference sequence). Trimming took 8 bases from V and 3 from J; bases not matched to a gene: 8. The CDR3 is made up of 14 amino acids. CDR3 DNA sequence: TGTGCCAGCTGCACAGGGGCGCGGACAGATACGCAGTATTTT. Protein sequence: CASCTGARTDTQYF.

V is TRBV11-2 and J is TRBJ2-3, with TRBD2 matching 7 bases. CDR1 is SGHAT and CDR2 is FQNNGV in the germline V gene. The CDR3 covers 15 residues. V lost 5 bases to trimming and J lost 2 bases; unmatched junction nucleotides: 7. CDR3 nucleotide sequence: TGTGCCAGCAGCCAACCGGGGGGTTCCACAGATACGCAGTATTTT. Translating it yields CASSQPGGSTDTQYF.

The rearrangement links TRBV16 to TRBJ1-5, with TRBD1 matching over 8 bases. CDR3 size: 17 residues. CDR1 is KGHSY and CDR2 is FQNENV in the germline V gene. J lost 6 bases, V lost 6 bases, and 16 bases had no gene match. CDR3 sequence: CASSRRFTGGAGQPQHF. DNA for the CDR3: TGTGCCAGCAGTCGACGATTTACAGGGGGAGCTGGTCAGCCCCAGCATTTT.

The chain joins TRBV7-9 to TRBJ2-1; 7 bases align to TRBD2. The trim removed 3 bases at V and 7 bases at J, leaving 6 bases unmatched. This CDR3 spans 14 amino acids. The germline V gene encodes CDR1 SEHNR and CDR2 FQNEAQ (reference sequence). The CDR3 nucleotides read TGTGCCAGCAGCTTGGGAGGGCCGGGGAATGAGCAGTTCTTC. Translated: CASSLGGPGNEQFF.

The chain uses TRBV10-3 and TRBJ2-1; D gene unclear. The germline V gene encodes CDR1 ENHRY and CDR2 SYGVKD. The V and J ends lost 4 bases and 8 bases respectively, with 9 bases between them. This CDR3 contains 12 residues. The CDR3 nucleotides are TGTGCCATCAGTGTGGGCACACATGAGCAGTTCTTC. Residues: CAISVGTHEQFF.

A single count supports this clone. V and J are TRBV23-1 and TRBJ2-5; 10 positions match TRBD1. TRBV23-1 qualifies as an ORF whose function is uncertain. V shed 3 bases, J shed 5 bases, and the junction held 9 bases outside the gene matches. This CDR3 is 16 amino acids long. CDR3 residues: CASSHDRQGAWETQYF. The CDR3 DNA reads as TGCGCCAGCAGTCACGACCGACAGGGGGCATGGGAGACCCAGTACTTC.

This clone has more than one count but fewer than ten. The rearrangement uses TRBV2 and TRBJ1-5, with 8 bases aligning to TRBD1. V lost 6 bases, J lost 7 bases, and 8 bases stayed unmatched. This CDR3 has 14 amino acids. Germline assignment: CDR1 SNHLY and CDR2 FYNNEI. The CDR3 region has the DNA TGTGCCAGCAGCCGGGACAGGACATGGCAGCCCCAGCATTTT. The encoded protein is CASSRDRTWQPQHF.

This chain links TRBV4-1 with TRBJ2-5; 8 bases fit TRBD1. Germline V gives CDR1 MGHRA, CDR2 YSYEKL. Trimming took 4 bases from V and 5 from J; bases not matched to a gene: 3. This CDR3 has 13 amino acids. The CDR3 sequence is CASSPGQGETQYF. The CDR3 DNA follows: TGCGCCAGCAGCCCTGGACAGGGTGAGACCCAGTACTTC.

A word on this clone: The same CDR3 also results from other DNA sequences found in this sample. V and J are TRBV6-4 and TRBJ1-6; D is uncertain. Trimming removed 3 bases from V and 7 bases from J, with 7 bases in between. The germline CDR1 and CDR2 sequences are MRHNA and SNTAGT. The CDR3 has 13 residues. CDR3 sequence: CASSEVENSPLHF. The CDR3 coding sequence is TGTGCCAGCAGTGAGGTGGAGAATTCACCCCTCCACTTT.